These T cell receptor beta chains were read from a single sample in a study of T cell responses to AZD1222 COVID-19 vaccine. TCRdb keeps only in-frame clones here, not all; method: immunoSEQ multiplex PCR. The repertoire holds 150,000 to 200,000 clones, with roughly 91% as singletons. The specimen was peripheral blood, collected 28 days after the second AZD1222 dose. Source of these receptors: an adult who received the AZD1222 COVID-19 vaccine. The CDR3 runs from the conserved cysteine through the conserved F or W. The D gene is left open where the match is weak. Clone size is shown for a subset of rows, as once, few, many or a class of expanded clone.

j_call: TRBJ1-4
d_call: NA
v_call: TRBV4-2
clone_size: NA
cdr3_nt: TGTGCCAGCAGCCAAGAAACTAATGAAAAACTGTTTTTT
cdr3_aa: CASSQETNEKLFF

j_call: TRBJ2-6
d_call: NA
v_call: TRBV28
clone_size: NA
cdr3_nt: TGTGCCAGCAGTTTCCTCCCCCGGGGCTCTGGGGCCAACGTCCTGACTTTC
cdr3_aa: CASSFLPRGSGANVLTF

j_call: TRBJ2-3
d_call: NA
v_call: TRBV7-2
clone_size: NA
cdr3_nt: TGTGCCAGCAGCCCGGGTAGCGGTTTTAGCACAGATACGCAGTATTTT
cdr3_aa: CASSPGSGFSTDTQYF

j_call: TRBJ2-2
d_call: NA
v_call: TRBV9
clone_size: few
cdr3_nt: TGTGCCAGCAGCCCGCGGGACGGCATGCCCGGGGAGCTGTTTTTT
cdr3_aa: CASSPRDGMPGELFF

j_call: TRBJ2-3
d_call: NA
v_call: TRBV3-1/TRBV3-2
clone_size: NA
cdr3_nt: TGTGCCAGCAGCACCTGGACTACCGAGATGGGTACGCAGTATTTT
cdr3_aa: CASSTWTTEMGTQYF

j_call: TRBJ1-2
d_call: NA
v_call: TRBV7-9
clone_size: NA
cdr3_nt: TGTGCCAGCAGCTTAACACAGGGAAATGGGTATGGCTACACCTTC
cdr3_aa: CASSLTQGNGYGYTF

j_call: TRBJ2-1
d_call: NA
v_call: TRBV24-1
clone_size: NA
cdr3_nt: TGTGCCACCAGTGACCCAACAGGGCGGACCTACAATGAGCAGTTCTTC
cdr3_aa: CATSDPTGRTYNEQFF

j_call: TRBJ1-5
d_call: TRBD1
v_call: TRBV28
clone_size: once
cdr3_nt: TGTGCCAGCAGTTTCAGCGACAGGGGAAGTCAGCCCCAGCATTTT
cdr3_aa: CASSFSDRGSQPQHF

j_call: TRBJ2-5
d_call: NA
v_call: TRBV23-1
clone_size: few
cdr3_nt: TGCGCCACCAGAAAGGGGGGGGAAGAGACCCAGTACTTC
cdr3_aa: CATRKGGEETQYF

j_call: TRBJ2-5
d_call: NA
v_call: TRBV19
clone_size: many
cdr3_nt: TGTGCCAGTAGTAACAAGCGGGTACAAGAGACCCAGTACTTC
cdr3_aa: CASSNKRVQETQYF

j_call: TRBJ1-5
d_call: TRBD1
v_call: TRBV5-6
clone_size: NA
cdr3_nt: TGTGCCAGCAGTTCCAGGGGGTTACAGCCCCAGCATTTT
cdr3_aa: CASSSRGLQPQHF

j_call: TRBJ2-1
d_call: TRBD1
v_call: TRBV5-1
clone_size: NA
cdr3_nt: TGCGCCAGCAGCTTGGGACAGGGCTCAGGCAATGAGCAGTTCTTC
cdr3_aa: CASSLGQGSGNEQFF